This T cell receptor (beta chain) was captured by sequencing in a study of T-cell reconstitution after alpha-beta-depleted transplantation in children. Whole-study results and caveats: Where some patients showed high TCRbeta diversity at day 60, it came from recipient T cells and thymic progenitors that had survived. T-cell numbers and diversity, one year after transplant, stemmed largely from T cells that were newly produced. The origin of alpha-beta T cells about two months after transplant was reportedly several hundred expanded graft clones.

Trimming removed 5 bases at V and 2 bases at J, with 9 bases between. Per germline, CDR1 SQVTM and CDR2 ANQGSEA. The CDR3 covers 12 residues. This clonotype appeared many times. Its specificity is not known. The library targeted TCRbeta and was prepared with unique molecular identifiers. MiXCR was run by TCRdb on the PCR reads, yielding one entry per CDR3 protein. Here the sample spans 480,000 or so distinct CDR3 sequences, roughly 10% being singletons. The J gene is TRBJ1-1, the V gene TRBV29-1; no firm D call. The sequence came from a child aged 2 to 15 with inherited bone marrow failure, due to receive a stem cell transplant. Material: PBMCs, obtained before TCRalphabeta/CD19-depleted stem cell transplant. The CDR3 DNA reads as TGCAGCGTTCTTAAAGGAAACACTGAAGCTTTCTTT. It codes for CSVLKGNTEAFF.